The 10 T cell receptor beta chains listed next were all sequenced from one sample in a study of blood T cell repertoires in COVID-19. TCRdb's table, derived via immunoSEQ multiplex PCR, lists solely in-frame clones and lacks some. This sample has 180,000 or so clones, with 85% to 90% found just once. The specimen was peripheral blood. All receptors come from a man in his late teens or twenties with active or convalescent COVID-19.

In nucleotides, the CDR3 is TGTGCCAGCAGTTTTGCGGGTGATGCAGATACGCAGTATTTT. Its translation is CASSFAGDADTQYF. The chain couples TRBV28 to TRBJ2-3; perhaps TRBD2 as D (5 bases). CDR3 length: 14 amino acids. Germline V CDR1 and CDR2: MDHEN, SYDVKM. Trimming stripped 3 bases from V and 4 bases from J, with 11 bases between.

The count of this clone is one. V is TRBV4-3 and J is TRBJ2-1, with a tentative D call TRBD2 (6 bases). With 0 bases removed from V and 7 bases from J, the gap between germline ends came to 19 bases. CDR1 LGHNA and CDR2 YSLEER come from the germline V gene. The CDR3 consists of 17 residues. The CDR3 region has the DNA TGCGCCAGCAGCCAAGAACATAGGGTGGGCGGGAAAAATGAGCAGTTCTTC. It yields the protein CASSQEHRVGGKNEQFF.

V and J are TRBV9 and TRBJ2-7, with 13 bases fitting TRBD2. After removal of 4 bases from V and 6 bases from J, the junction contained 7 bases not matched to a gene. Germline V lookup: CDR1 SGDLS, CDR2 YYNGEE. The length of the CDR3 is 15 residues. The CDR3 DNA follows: TGTGCCAGCAGCCTAAGCGGGACTAGCGGGACCGAGCAGTACTTC. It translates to CASSLSGTSGTEQYF.

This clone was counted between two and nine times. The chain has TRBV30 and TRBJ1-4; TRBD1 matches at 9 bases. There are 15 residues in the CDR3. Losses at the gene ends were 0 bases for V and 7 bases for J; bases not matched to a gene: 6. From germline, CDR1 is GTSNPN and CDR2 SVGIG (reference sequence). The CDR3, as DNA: TGTGCCTGGAGTGTATCGACAGGGGGTTTTGAAAAACTGTTTTTT. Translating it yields CAWSVSTGGFEKLFF. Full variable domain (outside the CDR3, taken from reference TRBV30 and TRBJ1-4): SQTIHQWPATLVQPVGSPLSLECTVEGTSNPNLYWYRQAAGRGLQLLFYSVGIGQISSEVPQNLSASRPQDRQFILSSKKLLLSDSGFYLCAWSVSTGGFEKLFFGSGTQLSVL.

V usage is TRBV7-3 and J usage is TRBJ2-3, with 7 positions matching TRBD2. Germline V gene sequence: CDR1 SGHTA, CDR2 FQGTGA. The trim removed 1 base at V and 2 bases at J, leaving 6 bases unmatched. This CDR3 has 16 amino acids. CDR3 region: CASSLNQRGFTDTQYF. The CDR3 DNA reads TGTGCCAGCAGCTTAAATCAGCGGGGATTCACAGATACGCAGTATTTT.

The DNA for the CDR3 is TGTGCCAGCAGCTTAGTACTAGCGGGAGACACCGGGGAGCTGTTTTTT. Residues: CASSLVLAGDTGELFF. The chain links TRBV11-2 to TRBJ2-2; the match to TRBD2 covers 11 bases. The CDR3 is 16 amino acids. J lost 3 bases, V lost 1 base, and 1 base had no gene match. The germline V gene encodes CDR1 SGHAT and CDR2 FQNNGV.

CDR3 in DNA: TGTGCCAGCTCATCCCGACAGGGGGATTCACCCCTCCACTTT. Its translation: CASSSRQGDSPLHF. The rearrangement joins TRBV18 to TRBJ1-6; 9 bases map to TRBD1. CDR3 length: 14 residues. V lost 5 bases and J lost 8; bases outside the gene matches: 4. In germline, CDR1 is KGHSH, CDR2 LQKENI.

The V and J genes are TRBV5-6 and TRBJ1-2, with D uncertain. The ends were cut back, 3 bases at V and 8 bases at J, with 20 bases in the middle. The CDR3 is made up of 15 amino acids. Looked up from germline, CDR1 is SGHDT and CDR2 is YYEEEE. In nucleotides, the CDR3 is TGTGCCAGCAGCTCGTTAGACCGGACCGGGAGAGGCTACACCTTC. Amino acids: CASSSLDRTGRGYTF.

CDR3 sequence reads: CASSDQGLPNNEQFF. The CDR3 region has the DNA TGTGCCAGCAGTGATCAAGGACTACCCAACAATGAGCAGTTCTTC. The chain is built from TRBV25-1 and TRBJ2-1; possible D gene TRBD2, 6 bases. Trimming removed 3 bases from V and 5 bases from J, with 14 bases in between. The CDR3 runs to 15 residues. Germline V gene data show CDR1 as MGHDK and CDR2 as SYGVNS.

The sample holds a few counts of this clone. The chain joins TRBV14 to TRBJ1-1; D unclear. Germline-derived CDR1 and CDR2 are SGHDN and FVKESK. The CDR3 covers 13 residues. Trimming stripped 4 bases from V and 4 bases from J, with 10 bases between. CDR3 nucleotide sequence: TGTGCCAGCAGCCGAGAGCGTAGCACTGAAGCTTTCTTT. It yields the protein CASSRERSTEAFF.